Presented here are 32 T cell receptor beta chains from one specimen sequenced in a study of cytomegalovirus exposure and HLA in healthy donors. Amplification used 60 Vbeta primers and 13 Jbeta primers. Only in-frame clones appear in the TCRdb table, and some are missing; sequencing was by immunoSEQ multiplex PCR. This sample has tens of thousands of clones, with roughly four fifths found just once. Material for sequencing was PBMCs. These receptors were obtained from a man in his late teens or twenties in good health and CMV-seronegative.

This chain joins TRBV7-2 and TRBJ1-2; D call uncertain. The CDR3 runs to 14 residues. Germline V CDR1 and CDR2: SGHTA, FQGNSA. The V gene lost 1 base and the J gene lost 0 bases, with 6 bases spanning the gap. CDR3 DNA sequence: TGTGCCAGCAGCTTAGATGGAGCTAACTATGGCTACACCTTC. Protein product: CASSLDGANYGYTF.

The genes are TRBV7-2 and TRBJ1-1, with TRBD1 matching 7 bases. This CDR3 region has 18 residues. J lost 0 bases, V lost 5 bases, and 15 bases had no gene match. Germline-derived CDR1 and CDR2 are SGHTA and FQGNSA. The CDR3 DNA is TGTGCCAGCAGCCCCGGGACAGCCGTCGTAGGGATGAACACTGAAGCTTTCTTT. Its translation is CASSPGTAVVGMNTEAFF.

The rearrangement links TRBV28 to TRBJ2-1; D is ambiguous. This CDR3 comprises 10 residues. CDR1 is MDHEN and CDR2 is SYDVKM in the germline V gene. V was shortened by 5 bases and J by 9 bases, with 5 bases between the two germline ends. The CDR3 bases are TGTGCCAGCAGTCACGGTGAGCAGTTCTTC. It encodes CASSHGEQFF. Variable domain in full (rest from reference TRBV28 and TRBJ2-1): DVKVTQSSRYLVKRTGEKVFLECVQDMDHENMFWYRQDPGLGLRLIYFSYDVKMKEKGDIPEGYSVSREKKERFSLILESASTNQTSMYLCASSHGEQFFGPGTRLTVL.

This chain links TRBV29-1 with TRBJ1-2; D is perhaps TRBD1 (6 bases). Trimming cost V 5 bases and J 4 bases, with 14 bases left between them. Germline CDR1 and CDR2: SQVTM and ANQGSEA. The CDR3 totals 13 residues. The CDR3 loop is CSVPPQGPYGYTF. In DNA, the CDR3 is TGCAGCGTTCCCCCACAGGGTCCCTATGGCTACACCTTC. Filled out from reference TRBV29-1 and TRBJ1-2, the complete variable domain reads SAVISQKPSRDICQRGTSLTIQCQVDSQVTMMFWYRQQPGQSLTLIATANQGSEATYESGFVIDKFPISRPNLTFSTLTVSNMSPEDSSIYLCSVPPQGPYGYTFGSGTRLTVV.

The chain couples TRBV28 to TRBJ2-2; 11 bases line up with TRBD1. CDR1 is MDHEN, CDR2 SYDVKM, per germline. The V and J ends lost 8 bases and 6 bases, in that order; junction bases with no gene match: 11. The CDR3 totals 16 residues. The CDR3 DNA reads as TGTGCCAGCGGTAGGCCGGGACAGGGGGTCCCCGGGGAGCTGTTTTTT. Encoded protein: CASGRPGQGVPGELFF. Using reference TRBV28 and TRBJ2-2 for the parts outside the CDR3, the full variable domain is DVKVTQSSRYLVKRTGEKVFLECVQDMDHENMFWYRQDPGLGLRLIYFSYDVKMKEKGDIPEGYSVSREKKERFSLILESASTNQTSMYLCASGRPGQGVPGELFFGEGSRLTVL.

This clone was picked up one time. The rearrangement links TRBV7-9 to TRBJ1-2, with 10 bases matching TRBD1. V was clipped by 5 bases and J by 8 bases; unmatched bases: 11. CDR1 is SEHNR and CDR2 is FQNEAQ in the germline V gene (reference sequence). The CDR3 spans 15 residues. CDR3 sequence: CASSILPGQGTGYTF. The DNA for the CDR3 is TGTGCCAGCAGCATACTACCGGGACAGGGGACGGGCTACACCTTC.

This clone was recorded a few times. The V call is TRBV7-9, the J call TRBJ2-1; 9 nucleotides agree with TRBD1. Germline lookup yields CDR1 SEHNR and CDR2 FQNEAQ (reference sequence). The CDR3 runs to 19 residues. V lost 5 bases, J lost 0 bases, and 14 bases stayed unmatched. DNA for the CDR3: TGTGCCAGCAGCCGACCCGGACAGGGGACACTCAGCTCCTACAATGAGCAGTTCTTC. Encoded protein: CASSRPGQGTLSSYNEQFF.

This clone was seen once. The CDR3 loop reads CASSLLAGAGETQYF. CDR3 DNA sequence: TGTGCCAGCAGCTTACTAGCGGGAGCGGGGGAGACCCAGTACTTC. The rearrangement uses TRBV7-9 and TRBJ2-5; 10 positions agree with TRBD2. The CDR3 is 15 amino acids. In germline, CDR1 is SEHNR, CDR2 FQNEAQ (reference sequence). With V trimmed by 2 bases and J by 5 bases, 5 bases remained unmatched.

The chain employs TRBV30 and TRBJ2-2; the D gene is possibly TRBD2 (6 bases). The CDR3 has 13 amino acids. The germline gives CDR1 GTSNPN, CDR2 SVGIG (reference sequence). With 5 bases removed from V and 9 bases from J, the gap between germline ends came to 16 bases. CDR3 DNA sequence: TGTGCCTGGGGTGGGGCCGGGGGAAGGGAGCTGTTTTTT. Translating it yields CAWGGAGGRELFF.

This chain joins TRBV10-1 and TRBJ2-7; TRBD1 agrees at 11 bases. Germline V CDR1 and CDR2: WNHNN, SYGVQD (reference sequence). V lost 0 bases to trimming and J lost 4 bases; unmatched junction nucleotides: 8. The CDR3 is 17 residues long. CDR3 DNA: TGCGCCAGCAGTGAGTCAACCCGGGACAGGGGGAGGTACGAGCAGTACTTC. It specifies CASSESTRDRGRYEQYF.

The rearrangement uses TRBV7-9 and TRBJ2-7; weak D call: TRBD2 (6 bases). This CDR3 is built from 13 residues. The V end lost 4 bases, the J end lost 4 bases, and 11 bases lay between the germline ends. Germline V gives CDR1 SEHNR, CDR2 FQNEAQ (reference sequence). Written as DNA, the CDR3 is TGTGCCAGCAGCTGGAGGGACTCATACGAGCAGTACTTC. Its translation is CASSWRDSYEQYF.

The chain couples TRBV5-1 to TRBJ2-2; 8 bases are shared with TRBD1. Trimming cost V 2 bases and J 1 base; bases outside gene matches: 1. The CDR3 runs to 15 residues. Looked up from germline, CDR1 is SGHRS and CDR2 is YFSETQ. DNA of the CDR3: TGCGCCAGCAGCTTACAGGGGGAGAACACCGGGGAGCTGTTTTTT. Translating it yields CASSLQGENTGELFF.

This chain joins TRBV28 and TRBJ2-7; D may be TRBD2 (5 bases). V was cut by 3 bases and J by 2 bases, with 17 bases left in between. The CDR3 has 16 residues. Germline V gene data show CDR1 as MDHEN and CDR2 as SYDVKM. The CDR3 DNA reads as TGTGCCAGCAGTTTCCCAAGCGGACGATTAACCTACGAGCAGTACTTC. It is translated as CASSFPSGRLTYEQYF.

This chain joins TRBV6-6 and TRBJ2-1; D might be TRBD2 (7 bases). Germline V gene lookup returns CDR1 MNHNY and CDR2 SVGAGI (reference sequence). There are 16 residues in the CDR3. Trimming took off 3 bases at V and 4 bases at J, with 16 bases between the two ends. Here the CDR3 reads CASSYNRAGDYNEQFF. DNA for the CDR3: TGTGCCAGCAGTTATAACAGGGCGGGGGATTACAATGAGCAGTTCTTC.

The table lists this clone with a count of one. V and J are TRBV10-3 and TRBJ1-4, with TRBD1 identical over 9 bases. V gave up 4 bases and J gave up 6 bases; unmatched junction bases: 15. Germline V gene data show CDR1 as ENHRY and CDR2 as SYGVKD. There are 18 residues in the CDR3. CDR3 residues: CAISAGQGITDLYEKLFF. CDR3 in DNA: TGTGCCATCAGTGCAGGACAGGGGATCACCGATCTATATGAAAAACTGTTTTTT.

CDR3 DNA: TGTGCCAGCAGCGTACAAGAACTACCCGGGACAGGGTTTGGGGAGCTGTTTTTT. Translating it yields CASSVQELPGTGFGELFF. This chain uses TRBV9 with TRBJ2-2; 9 bases fit TRBD1. CDR3 length equals 18 residues. CDR1 and CDR2 from the germline V gene are SGDLS and YYNGEE. The V gene end was trimmed by 1 base and the J gene end by 8 bases; junction bases not matched to a gene: 15.

This clone was seen just once. The V gene is TRBV11-3, the J gene TRBJ1-5, with 9 bases that match TRBD1. The germline V gene encodes CDR1 SGHNT and CDR2 YENEEA. The CDR3 consists of 17 residues. The junction had 11 bases not matched to a gene; V was cut back by 5 bases and J by 3 bases. CDR3 loop: CASSGRDRVSDNQPQHF. CDR3 sequence (DNA): TGTGCCAGCAGCGGCCGGGACAGGGTTTCGGACAATCAGCCCCAGCATTTT.

This clone was detected a few times. The chain links TRBV28 to TRBJ2-5; 12 positions agree with TRBD1. V gave up 8 bases and J gave up 4 bases; unmatched junction bases: 5. The germline V gene encodes CDR1 MDHEN and CDR2 SYDVKM. The CDR3 is made up of 14 amino acids. The CDR3 loop reads CASGRDRGRETQYF. The CDR3 DNA reads TGTGCCAGCGGCCGGGACAGGGGGCGAGAGACCCAGTACTTC.

The J gene is TRBJ2-7, the V gene TRBV2, with D possibly being TRBD1 (7 bases). The V gene's germline CDR1 is SNHLY and CDR2 FYNNEI. The V end lost 4 bases, the J end lost 6 bases, and 16 bases lay between the germline ends. This CDR3 contains 14 residues. CDR3 bases: TGTGCCAGCAGTGTTACCGGGACAGCGGGCGAGCAGTACTTC. Its protein is CASSVTGTAGEQYF. Full variable domain (remainder filled in from reference TRBV2 and TRBJ2-7): EPEVTQTPSHQVTQMGQEVILRCVPISNHLYFYWYRQILGQKVEFLVSFYNNEISEKSEIFDDQFSVERPDGSNFTLKIRSTKLEDSAMYFCASSVTGTAGEQYFGPGTRLTVT.

This chain links TRBV4-2 with TRBJ1-4; maybe TRBD1 (5 bases). The V end lost 0 bases, the J end lost 4 bases, and 15 bases lay between the germline ends. The CDR3 extends over 17 amino acids. Germline V gives CDR1 LGHNA, CDR2 YNFKEQ. The CDR3 DNA is TGTGCCAGCAGCCAAGACCCATTGGGACTGGTTAATGAAAAACTGTTTTTT. As protein: CASSQDPLGLVNEKLFF.

The chain recombines TRBV14 with TRBJ2-1; TRBD2 matches at 9 bases. Germline CDR1 reads SGHDN; CDR2 reads FVKESK. This CDR3 is 15 amino acids long. Unmatched junction bases numbered 8, after V lost 2 bases and J lost 9 bases. Written as DNA, the CDR3 is TGTGCCAGCAGCCAACTGGGACTAGCTCAATCTGAGCAGTTCTTC. This encodes CASSQLGLAQSEQFF.

The CDR3 DNA follows: TGTGCCAGCAGTGGTCGGGACACTGAAGCTTTCTTT. Protein sequence: CASSGRDTEAFF. The chain links TRBV7-8 to TRBJ1-1; no clear D. The CDR3 contains 12 residues. Germline CDR1 SGHVS, CDR2 FQNEAQ. Trimming shortened V by 6 bases and J by 3 bases, and 8 bases separated the two germline ends.

This clone was observed once. V is TRBV29-1 and J is TRBJ2-7; no clear D gene. Germline loops: CDR1 SQVTM, CDR2 ANQGSEA. The ends were cut back, 4 bases at V and 6 bases at J, with 10 bases in the middle. This CDR3 comprises 11 residues. CDR3 loop: CSVVKTVEQYF. The CDR3 bases are TGCAGCGTTGTGAAGACTGTCGAGCAGTACTTC.

The chain has TRBV30 and TRBJ2-1; TRBD2 might be the D (5 bases). This CDR3 spans 14 amino acids. Trimming took off 0 bases at V and 7 bases at J, with 13 bases between the two ends. CDR1 and CDR2 from the germline V gene are GTSNPN and SVGIG (reference sequence). The CDR3 is CAWSVLGGWNEQFF. DNA for the CDR3: TGTGCCTGGAGTGTACTAGGCGGTTGGAATGAGCAGTTCTTC. The whole variable domain, remainder taken from reference TRBV30 and TRBJ2-1, is SQTIHQWPATLVQPVGSPLSLECTVEGTSNPNLYWYRQAAGRGLQLLFYSVGIGQISSEVPQNLSASRPQDRQFILSSKKLLLSDSGFYLCAWSVLGGWNEQFFGPGTRLTVL.

The rearrangement uses TRBV5-5 and TRBJ2-5, with TRBD2 matching over 9 bases. V gave up 0 bases and J gave up 3 bases; unmatched junction bases: 9. Germline V lookup: CDR1 SGHKS, CDR2 YYEKEE (reference sequence). This CDR3 contains 17 residues. CDR3 sequence (DNA): TGTGCCAGCAGCTTGGTCCGAGGACTAGCGATTGAAGAGACCCAGTACTTC. It is translated as CASSLVRGLAIEETQYF. Combining the CDR3 with reference TRBV5-5 and TRBJ2-5 gives the whole variable domain DAGVTQSPTHLIKTRGQQVTLRCSPISGHKSVSWYQQVLGQGPQFIFQYYEKEERGRGNFPDRFSARQFPNYSSELNVNALLLGDSALYLCASSLVRGLAIEETQYFGPGTRLLVL.

This clone was counted once. Germline is not matched at one junction end, which may reflect a read error. The chain carries TRBV6-5 and TRBJ1-2; D remains ambiguous. Looked up from germline, CDR1 is MNHEY and CDR2 is SVGAGI. The CDR3 covers 12 residues. The CDR3 DNA follows: TGTGCCAGCAGTGAATATGGGAGAGACATTTCCTTC. Residues: CASSEYGRDISF.

The V and J genes are TRBV18 and TRBJ1-5; 7 bases align to TRBD1. V lost 5 bases, J lost 6 bases, and 7 bases stayed unmatched. The CDR3 loop spans 14 amino acids. Germline assignment: CDR1 KGHSH and CDR2 LQKENI. CDR3 residues: CASSATGLAQPQHF. In nucleotides, the CDR3 is TGTGCCAGCTCAGCGACAGGGTTAGCTCAGCCCCAGCATTTT.

The chain joins TRBV5-6 to TRBJ2-7; 14 bases map to TRBD2. CDR1 is SGHDT and CDR2 is YYEEEE in the germline V gene. V was clipped by 0 bases and J by 7 bases; unmatched bases: 6. The CDR3 is 16 residues long. The CDR3 nucleotides are TGTGCCAGCAGCTTGGGACTAGCGGGAGGGGTCGGAGAGCAGTACTTC. Amino acid sequence: CASSLGLAGGVGEQYF.

V usage is TRBV5-4 and J usage is TRBJ2-7; 12 nucleotides agree with TRBD1. This CDR3 spans 14 amino acids. The J segment lost 11 bases and the V segment lost 4 bases, leaving 10 bases of the junction unmatched. Germline CDR1 reads SGHNT; CDR2 reads YYREEE (reference sequence). The CDR3 sequence: CASSTGTGGGGKYF. The DNA for the CDR3 is TGTGCCAGCAGCACCGGGACAGGGGGCGGTGGAAAGTACTTC. The full variable domain, completed using reference TRBV5-4 and TRBJ2-7, is ETGVTQSPTHLIKTRGQQVTLRCSSQSGHNTVSWYQQALGQGPQFIFQYYREEENGRGNFPPRFSGLQFPNYSSELNVNALELDDSALYLCASSTGTGGGGKYFGPGTRLTVT.

The CDR3 region is CASRRREGSTDTQYF. The DNA of the CDR3 is TGTGCCAGCAGGCGCAGGGAAGGGAGCACAGATACGCAGTATTTT. The chain employs TRBV2 and TRBJ2-3; weak D call: TRBD1 (5 bases). The germline CDR1 and CDR2 sequences are SNHLY and FYNNEI. The V gene lost 6 bases and the J gene lost 0 bases, with 13 bases spanning the gap. This CDR3 has 15 residues.

Concerning this clone: At one end the junction does not follow the germline gene, possibly because of a read error. The chain couples TRBV7-7 to TRBJ2-5; TRBD1 matches 7 bases. The CDR3 loop spans 13 amino acids. From germline, CDR1 is SSHAT and CDR2 FNYEAQ (reference sequence). The CDR3 spells CASSRGSQETQYF. The CDR3 DNA reads as TGTGCTAGCAGCAGGGGGTCCCAAGAGACCCAGTACTTC.

The J gene is TRBJ1-1, the V gene TRBV6-5, with D unresolved. The CDR3 is 13 amino acids. V lost 2 bases, J lost 1 base, and 5 bases lay in between. Germline V gene sequence: CDR1 MNHEY, CDR2 SVGAGI. CDR3: CASSYGPNTEAFF. The CDR3 DNA is TGTGCCAGCAGTTACGGGCCGAACACTGAAGCTTTCTTT.